The clone carrying this T cell receptor beta chain was counted only a few times. Antigen specificity is unknown. Sample-barcoded 5' priming and a J-beta primer mix drove a second PCR of roughly 6 to 12 cycles. A minimum of 3 million CDR3-containing paired-end reads was obtained for each sample. MiXCR was run by TCRdb on the 5' RACE reads, yielding one entry per CDR3 protein. The sample shows about 900,000 distinct CDR3 sequences, about 48% of them seen only once. The entry originates in a study of blood T cells in healthy people across ages. Study in general: Per every two T cells, about one barcoded beta molecule was captured by template switching.

Germline-derived CDR1 and CDR2 are SGHRS and YFSETQ. The CDR3 length is 14 residues. V lost 0 bases and J lost 9, with 15 bases in between. Study results and caveats: Older age went with lower TCR beta diversity per million T cells, in a roughly linear way. As naive T cell percentage varied, TCR beta diversity correlated strongly with it.

The chain carries TRBV5-1 and TRBJ1-2; D is possibly TRBD1 (6 bases). Material for sequencing was blood. The source is a man in his thirties or forties in good health. The CDR3 DNA reads TGCGCCAGCAGCTTGGCAACAGGGTCTCGGAGCTACACCTTC. Its translation is CASSLATGSRSYTF.